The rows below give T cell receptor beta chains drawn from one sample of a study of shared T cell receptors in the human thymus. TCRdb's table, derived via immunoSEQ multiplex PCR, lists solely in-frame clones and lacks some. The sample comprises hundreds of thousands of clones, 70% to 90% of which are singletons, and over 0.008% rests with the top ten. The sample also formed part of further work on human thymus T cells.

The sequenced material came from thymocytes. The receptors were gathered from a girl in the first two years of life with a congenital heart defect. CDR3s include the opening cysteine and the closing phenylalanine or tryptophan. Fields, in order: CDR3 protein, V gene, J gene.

CASSGGTGDTEAFF	TRBV5-4	TRBJ1-1
CASSGTPKHHNEQFF	TRBV14	TRBJ2-1
CASSDSGLDNSPLHF	TRBV2	TRBJ1-6
CASSILGGALDYGYTF	TRBV19	TRBJ1-2
CASSQGYSNQPQHF	TRBV13	TRBJ1-5
CASSPTGIETQYF	TRBV7-2	TRBJ2-5
CASSSLWDRGKEGTEAFF	TRBV5-6	TRBJ1-1
CASSAEGTAPNEKLFF	TRBV9	TRBJ1-4
CASSPGTSGVSTSEQYF	TRBV7-2	TRBJ2-7
CATSRCVGEQFF	TRBV15	TRBJ2-1
CASYVQHQQIYGYTF	TRBV6-6	TRBJ1-2
CASIRTANTEAFF	TRBV6-1	TRBJ1-1
CASSLWYQGNYGYTF	TRBV28	TRBJ1-2
CASSEGGLWTGENTEAFF	TRBV6-1	TRBJ1-1
CASSAGPFNEQFF	TRBV5-1	TRBJ2-1
CASSPRARGEGRIAEAFF	TRBV11-2	TRBJ1-1
CASRRDRGLNPYGYTF	TRBV28	TRBJ1-2
CASSLAGGFNEQFF	TRBV11-1	TRBJ2-1
CASSQDWDRWRAEAFF	TRBV4-1	TRBJ1-1
CASSEWSCIHNSPLHF	TRBV2	TRBJ1-6
CASSVVPYYGYTF	TRBV9	TRBJ1-2
CASSPYYEQYF	TRBV6-6	TRBJ2-7
CAPRAGGSGLNTEAFF	TRBV2	TRBJ1-1
CASNSGQGKATEAFF	TRBV27	TRBJ1-1
CASSVEGAGNTIYF	TRBV9	TRBJ1-3
CASSERGLKDNSPLHF	TRBV6-1	TRBJ1-6
CASTLGEVQETQYF	TRBV2	TRBJ2-5
CASSPPGGNEQFF	TRBV18	TRBJ2-1
CASSLYPRGGYGYTF	TRBV5-1	TRBJ1-2
CASIWRQASGELFF	TRBV5-5	TRBJ2-2
CASTNRQGGPYEQYF	TRBV19	TRBJ2-7
CASSPGTDTQYF	TRBV7-3	TRBJ2-3
CASYRGEGYGYTF	TRBV5-1	TRBJ1-2
CASSPGTLEKRGVGTFF	TRBV5-1	TRBJ1-1
CASRQRTQETQYF	TRBV27	TRBJ2-5
CADRPLTYEQYF	TRBV7-9	TRBJ2-7
CATSRRQGTCYTF	TRBV15	TRBJ1-2
CASSKEHGGQGAMGDEKLFF	TRBV21-1	TRBJ1-4
CASSQDKGGRNNEQFF	TRBV14	TRBJ2-1
CASSLGGDYGYTF	TRBV28	TRBJ1-2
CASSQVHNNTGELFF	TRBV14	TRBJ2-2
CASSSDRIPNYGYTF	TRBV7-9	TRBJ1-2
CASREDASEAYNSPLHF	TRBV6-4	TRBJ1-6
CASSTRTISNQPQHF	TRBV19	TRBJ1-5
CASGLDRDYGYTF	TRBV12-5	TRBJ1-2
CASSQLTPGESYEQYF	TRBV4-1	TRBJ2-7